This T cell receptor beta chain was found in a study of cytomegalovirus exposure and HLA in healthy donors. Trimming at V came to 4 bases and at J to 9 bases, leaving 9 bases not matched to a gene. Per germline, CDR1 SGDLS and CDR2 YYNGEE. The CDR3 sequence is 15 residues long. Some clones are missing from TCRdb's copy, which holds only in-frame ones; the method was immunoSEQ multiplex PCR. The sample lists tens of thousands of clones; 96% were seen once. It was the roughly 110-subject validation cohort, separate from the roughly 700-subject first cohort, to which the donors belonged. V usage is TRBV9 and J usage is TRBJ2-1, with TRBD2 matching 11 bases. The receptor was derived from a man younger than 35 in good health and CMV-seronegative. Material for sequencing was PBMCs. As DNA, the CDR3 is TGTGCCAGCAGCATCAATAGCGGGAGGGCCAGTGAGCAGTTCTTC. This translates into CASSINSGRASEQFF.